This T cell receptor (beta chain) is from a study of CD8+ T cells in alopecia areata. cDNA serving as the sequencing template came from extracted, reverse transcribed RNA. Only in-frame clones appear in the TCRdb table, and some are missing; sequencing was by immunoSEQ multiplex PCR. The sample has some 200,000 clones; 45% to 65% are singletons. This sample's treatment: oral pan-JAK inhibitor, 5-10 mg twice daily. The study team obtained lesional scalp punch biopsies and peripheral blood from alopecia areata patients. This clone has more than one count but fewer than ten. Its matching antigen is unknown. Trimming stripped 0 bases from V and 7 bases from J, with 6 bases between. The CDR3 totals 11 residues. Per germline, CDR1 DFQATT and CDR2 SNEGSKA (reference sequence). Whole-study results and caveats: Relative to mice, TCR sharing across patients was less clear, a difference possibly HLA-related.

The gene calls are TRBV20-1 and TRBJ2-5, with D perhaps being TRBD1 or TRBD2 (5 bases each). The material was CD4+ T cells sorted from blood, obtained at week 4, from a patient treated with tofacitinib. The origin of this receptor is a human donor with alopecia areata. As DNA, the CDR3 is TGCAGTGCTAGAGATGGGGGGACCCAGTACTTC. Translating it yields CSARDGGTQYF.